This T cell receptor (beta chain) came from a study of cytomegalovirus exposure and HLA in healthy donors. The PCR was carried out with 60 Vbeta primers and 13 Jbeta primers. Clones were read by immunoSEQ multiplex PCR, and TCRdb kept only the in-frame ones, dropping some. Counted here are 70,000 to 95,000 clones, around 80% occurring once; the ten biggest clones make up 13%. This CDR3 is 18 amino acids long. Trimming stripped 5 bases from V and 7 bases from J, with 29 bases between. CDR1 and CDR2 from the germline V gene are SGHVS and FNYEAQ. This clonotype was obtained from a human donor in good health. The rearrangement links TRBV7-6 to TRBJ2-5, with D perhaps TRBD1 (5 bases). Sequenced sample: PBMCs. The CDR3 sequence: CASSPYPGGALSARTQYF. The CDR3 bases are TGTGCCAGCAGCCCCTATCCGGGTGGGGCCCTTTCGGCACGGACCCAGTACTTC. Using reference TRBV7-6 and TRBJ2-5 for the parts outside the CDR3, the full variable domain is GAGVSQSPRYKVTKRGQDVALRCDPISGHVSLYWYRQALGQGPEFLTYFNYEAQQDKSGLPNDRFSAERPEGSISTLTIQRTEQRDSAMYRCASSPYPGGALSARTQYFGPGTRLLVL.